This is a list of T cell receptor beta chains from one sample in a study of cytomegalovirus exposure and HLA in healthy donors. Libraries were prepared by immunoSEQ multiplex PCR; TCRdb keeps only in-frame clonotypes and omits some of them. This sample has approximately 73,000 clones, with about 60% found just once. Material: PBMCs. The receptors here all came from a man aged 25-40 years in good health and CMV-seropositive. Both conserved end residues are part of each CDR3. A D gene is named only where the DNA matches it firmly. For some rows the clone size is stated as once, few or many, or as a class when expanded; others skip it.

size	J	V	D	CDR3	DNA
-	TRBJ2-4	TRBV28	-	CASSFGAGGTGAKNIQYF	TGTGCCAGCAGTTTTGGGGCAGGGGGGACCGGAGCCAAAAACATTCAGTACTTC
-	TRBJ2-5	TRBV11-3	TRBD1	CASSLGGTEETQYF	TGTGCCAGCAGCTTAGGGGGGACAGAGGAGACCCAGTACTTC
-	TRBJ2-1	TRBV4-1	-	CASSQGTVGQFF	TGCGCCAGCAGCCAAGGGACAGTGGGGCAGTTCTTC
-	TRBJ2-7	TRBV7-2	TRBD1	CASSSQGNYEQYF	TGTGCCAGCAGCTCACAGGGGAATTACGAGCAGTACTTC
few	TRBJ2-3	TRBV30	TRBD2	CAWRVAGGPDTQYF	TGTGCCTGGAGGGTAGCGGGGGGGCCAGATACGCAGTATTTT
-	TRBJ2-7	TRBV19	TRBD2	CASSTSGTRREQYF	TGTGCCAGTAGTACCTCCGGGACTAGGAGGGAGCAGTACTTC
few	TRBJ2-1	TRBV2	-	CASTGVVQIGGNEQFF	TGTGCCAGCACGGGGGTGGTCCAAATCGGGGGCAATGAGCAGTTCTTC
few	TRBJ1-1	TRBV11-2	-	CASSSTGPEGEAFF	TGTGCCAGCAGCTCAACAGGGCCTGAAGGTGAAGCTTTCTTT
few	TRBJ2-7	TRBV7-8	TRBD2	CASSSRRLAGHEQYF	TGTGCCAGCAGCTCCAGGCGTCTAGCGGGCCACGAGCAGTACTTC
few	TRBJ2-3	TRBV4-3	-	CASSQDQKYTQYF	TGCGCCAGCAGCCAAGATCAGAAATATACGCAGTATTTT
-	TRBJ2-5	TRBV28	-	CASSFSPSQETQYF	TGTGCCAGCAGTTTTTCCCCGTCCCAAGAGACCCAGTACTTC
-	TRBJ2-7	TRBV6-1	-	CASSNRGTYEQYF	TGTGCCAGCAGTAACAGAGGGACCTACGAGCAGTACTTC
-	TRBJ2-7	TRBV18	TRBD1	CASSTRQGLNEQYF	TGTGCCAGCTCAACCAGACAGGGCTTAAACGAGCAGTACTTC
-	TRBJ2-5	TRBV5-6	-	CASSLAGNPQETQYF	TGTGCCAGCAGCTTGGCAGGGAACCCCCAAGAGACCCAGTACTTC
-	TRBJ1-5	TRBV2	TRBD1	CASSARQGLNQPQHF	TGTGCCAGCAGTGCTAGACAGGGTTTAAATCAGCCCCAGCATTTT
-	TRBJ2-2	TRBV5-1	TRBD1	CASRGQGPSDTGELFF	TGCGCCAGCAGGGGACAGGGGCCCTCAGACACCGGGGAGCTGTTTTTT
-	TRBJ2-2	TRBV28	-	CASSSWGPGELFF	TGTGCCAGCAGTTCATGGGGGCCCGGGGAGCTGTTTTTT
few	TRBJ2-2	TRBV28	-	CASSFPEKTPLSPNTGELFF	TGTGCCAGCAGTTTCCCCGAGAAAACCCCATTATCACCGAACACCGGGGAGCTGTTTTTT
-	TRBJ2-2	TRBV11-3	TRBD1	CASSLVGQTGFGELFF	TGTGCCAGCAGCTTAGTGGGACAGACGGGATTCGGGGAGCTGTTTTTT
-	TRBJ2-5	TRBV28	TRBD2	CASSSPGLAGYETQYF	TGTGCCAGCAGTTCCCCGGGACTAGCGGGGTACGAGACCCAGTACTTC
-	TRBJ2-5	TRBV7-2	TRBD2	CASSLEAGGGGTQYF	TGTGCCAGCAGCTTAGAGGCGGGGGGAGGGGGGACCCAGTACTTC
-	TRBJ1-4	TRBV28	-	CATLGHLNEKLFF	TGTGCCACATTGGGACACCTTAATGAAAAACTGTTTTTT
-	TRBJ1-2	TRBV10-3	TRBD1	CAISEPDRSRAYTF	TGTGCCATCAGTGAGCCGGACAGGTCCCGTGCCTACACCTTC
-	TRBJ1-3	TRBV9	-	CASSVAGIGNTIYF	TGTGCCAGCAGCGTAGCGGGGATTGGAAACACCATATATTTT
-	TRBJ2-7	TRBV30	TRBD1	CAWSPRGYLSYEQYF	TGTGCCTGGAGCCCCAGGGGGTACCTCTCCTACGAGCAGTACTTC
-	TRBJ1-6	TRBV21-1	-	CASSKGNSTPGSSYNSPLHF	TGTGCCAGCAGCAAAGGGAATAGTACCCCGGGGAGCTCCTATAATTCACCCCTCCACTTT
-	TRBJ2-7	TRBV12-5	-	CASGLGTDRTYEQYF	TGTGCTAGTGGTTTGGGAACTGACAGAACCTACGAGCAGTACTTC
-	TRBJ2-7	TRBV7-2	TRBD2	CASSGGLAGSYEQYF	TGTGCCAGCAGCGGGGGACTAGCGGGTTCCTACGAGCAGTACTTC
-	TRBJ1-6	TRBV5-8	-	CASSLDDSSPLHF	TGTGCCAGCAGCTTGGACGACTCTTCACCCCTCCACTTT
-	TRBJ2-3	TRBV5-1	-	CASSLARDTQYF	TGCGCCAGCAGCTTGGCGAGAGATACGCAGTATTTT
few	TRBJ2-3	TRBV4-2	TRBD2	CASSRGLAGTDTQYF	TGTGCCAGCAGCCGGGGACTAGCGGGGACAGATACGCAGTATTTT
-	TRBJ1-2	TRBV9	-	CASSSAGVSGYTF	TGTGCCAGCAGCTCAGCCGGGGTGAGTGGCTACACCTTC
-	TRBJ2-6	TRBV5-6	-	CASSFLQGFGANVLTF	TGTGCCAGCAGTTTTCTCCAGGGTTTTGGGGCCAACGTCCTGACTTTC
once	TRBJ2-7	TRBV2	-	CASSRQVYEQYF	TGTGCCAGCTCGCGACAGGTCTACGAGCAGTACTTC
-	TRBJ2-2	TRBV12-5	TRBD2	CASGALGLADVNTGELFF	TGTGCTAGTGGTGCCCTGGGACTAGCGGACGTGAACACCGGGGAGCTGTTTTTT
-	TRBJ2-5	TRBV7-9	-	CASSQTTGGRETQYF	TGTGCCAGCAGCCAAACCACCGGGGGGCGGGAGACCCAGTACTTC
-	TRBJ2-1	TRBV7-7	TRBD1	CASSPRTGVNNEQFF	TGTGCCAGCAGCCCAAGGACAGGGGTAAACAATGAGCAGTTCTTC
-	TRBJ1-5	TRBV2	TRBD1	CASSVDRGNQPQHF	TGTGCCAGCAGTGTGGACAGGGGCAATCAGCCCCAGCATTTT
-	TRBJ2-3	TRBV29-1	TRBD2	CSVGPGGGLTDTQYF	TGCAGCGTTGGCCCCGGGGGGGGCCTCACAGATACGCAGTATTTT
-	TRBJ2-1	TRBV5-1	TRBD1	CASSFGGQGRRNEQFF	TGCGCCAGCAGCTTCGGGGGACAGGGCCGCAGGAATGAGCAGTTCTTC
few	TRBJ1-1	TRBV15	-	CATSRGTDRTYWGRTEAFF	TGTGCCACCAGCAGAGGAACGGACAGAACGTATTGGGGGAGAACTGAAGCTTTCTTT
-	TRBJ1-6	TRBV7-9	TRBD1	CASSLVGTGDNSPLHF	TGTGCCAGCAGCTTAGTCGGGACAGGGGATAATTCACCCCTCCACTTT
few	TRBJ2-7	TRBV10-2	TRBD2	CASRPGLAGVYEQYF	TGCGCCAGCAGACCGGGACTAGCGGGGGTATACGAGCAGTACTTC
-	TRBJ1-5	TRBV6-4	TRBD1	CASSAGTDNQPQHF	TGTGCCAGCAGCGCCGGGACAGACAATCAGCCCCAGCATTTT
few	TRBJ2-7	TRBV5-3	TRBD1	CARPKPGQGTYEQYF	TGTGCCAGACCGAAACCGGGACAGGGAACCTACGAGCAGTACTTC
-	TRBJ2-7	TRBV7-9	-	CASSSPLSGSYEQYF	TGTGCCAGCAGCTCCCCTCTCTCGGGGTCGTACGAGCAGTACTTC
-	TRBJ1-1	TRBV7-9	TRBD1	CASSTPDRGGAFF	TGTGCCAGCAGCACCCCCGACAGGGGAGGGGCTTTCTTT
once	TRBJ2-3	TRBV5-4	-	CASSIGTSTDTQYF	TGTGCCAGCAGCATAGGGACAAGCACAGATACGCAGTATTTT
few	TRBJ1-2	TRBV11-2	-	CASSLESGSNYGYTF	TGTGCCAGCAGCTTAGAGTCAGGCTCTAACTATGGCTACACCTTC
-	TRBJ2-7	TRBV4-1	-	CASRGDTYEQYF	TGCGCCAGCCGCGGTGATACCTACGAGCAGTACTTC
-	TRBJ1-1	TRBV5-1	-	CASSETQGNTEAFF	TGCGCCAGCAGCGAAACCCAGGGGAACACTGAAGCTTTCTTT
-	TRBJ2-7	TRBV7-8	TRBD2	CASSPLAGVSHEQYF	TGTGCCAGCAGCCCTCTAGCGGGAGTCAGTCACGAGCAGTACTTC
-	TRBJ2-7	TRBV21-1	-	CASRNRPRAFREQYF	TGTGCCAGCAGAAATAGGCCCAGGGCGTTCCGCGAGCAGTACTTC
-	TRBJ2-1	TRBV9	TRBD1	CASSPRPGQGLGEQFF	TGTGCCAGCAGCCCCCGACCGGGACAGGGATTGGGTGAGCAGTTCTTC
-	TRBJ1-4	TRBV11-2	-	CASSLNWGQGEKLFF	TGTGCCAGCAGCTTAAATTGGGGCCAGGGGGAAAAACTGTTTTTT
-	TRBJ1-1	TRBV28	-	CASSETSAAFF	TGTGCCAGCAGCGAGACTAGTGCAGCTTTCTTT
few	TRBJ1-1	TRBV6-1	-	CASTPQILEAFF	TGTGCCAGCACTCCCCAAATATTGGAGGCTTTCTTT
-	TRBJ1-2	TRBV7-2	-	CASSLGSHSWGYTF	TGTGCCAGCAGCTTAGGATCTCACAGCTGGGGCTACACCTTC
-	TRBJ1-1	TRBV2	TRBD1	CASSDGTALNTEAFF	TGTGCCAGCAGTGACGGGACAGCGTTGAACACTGAAGCTTTCTTT
-	TRBJ2-2	TRBV14	-	CASSQVTGETGELFF	TGTGCCAGCAGCCAAGTAACCGGAGAAACCGGGGAGCTGTTTTTT